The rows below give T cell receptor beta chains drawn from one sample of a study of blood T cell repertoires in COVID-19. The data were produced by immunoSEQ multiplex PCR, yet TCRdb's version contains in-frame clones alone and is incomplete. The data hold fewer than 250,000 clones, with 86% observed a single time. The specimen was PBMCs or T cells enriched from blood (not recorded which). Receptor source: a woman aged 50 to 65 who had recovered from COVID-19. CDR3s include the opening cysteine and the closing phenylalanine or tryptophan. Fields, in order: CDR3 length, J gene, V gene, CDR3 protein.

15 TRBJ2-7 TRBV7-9 CASSFEGSGNYEQYF
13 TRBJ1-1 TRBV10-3 CAISADLNTEAFF
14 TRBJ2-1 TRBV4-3 CASSQGLGEVEQFF
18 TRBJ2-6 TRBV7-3 CASSLDGTGVAGANVLTF
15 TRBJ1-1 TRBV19 CASSIQGQGAGEAFF
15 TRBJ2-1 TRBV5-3 CARSPRGTPDNEQFF
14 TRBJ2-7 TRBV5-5 CASSLLLQSYEQYF
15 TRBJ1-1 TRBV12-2 CASRLVSQGFGEAFF
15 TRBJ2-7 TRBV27 CASSSSRGSSYEQYF
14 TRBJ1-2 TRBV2 CASSQWTGFDGYTF
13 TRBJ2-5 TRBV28 CASSSPPLALQYF
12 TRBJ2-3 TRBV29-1 CSVDPLEGTQYF
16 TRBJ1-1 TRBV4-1 CASSYPPGQGVTEAFF
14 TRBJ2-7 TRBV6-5 CASSLRGNSYEQYF
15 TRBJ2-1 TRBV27 CASTPYGGINNEQFF
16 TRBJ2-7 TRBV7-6 CASSLAPGQGTYEQYF
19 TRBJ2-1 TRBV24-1 CATSDFVRTSGRSYNEQFF
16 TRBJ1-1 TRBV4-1 CASSPSRTGSSTEAFF
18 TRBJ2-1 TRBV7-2 CASSLGGGVAGGSNEQFF
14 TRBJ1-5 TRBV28 CASSSTPRNQPQHF
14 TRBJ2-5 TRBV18 CASSKGQGRETQYF
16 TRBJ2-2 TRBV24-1 CATSDYVVSNTGELFF
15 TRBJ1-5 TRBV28 CASTPGQAAWQPQHF
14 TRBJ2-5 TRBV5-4 CASSLVNDRETQYF
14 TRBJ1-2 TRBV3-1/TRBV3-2 CASSRRQGNYGYTF
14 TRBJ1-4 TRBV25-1 CASSAGQLNEKLFF
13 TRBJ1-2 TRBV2 CASSPGPTYGYTF
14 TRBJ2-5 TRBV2 CASWGGATGETQYF
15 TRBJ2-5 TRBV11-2 CASSEGQVNIETQYF
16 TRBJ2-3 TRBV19 CASSKGLTGSTDTQYF
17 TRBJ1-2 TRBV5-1 CASSQDPGTGVNYGYTF
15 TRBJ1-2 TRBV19 CASSAPKTGNYGYTF
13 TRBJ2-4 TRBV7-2 CASSLEVSGGPHF
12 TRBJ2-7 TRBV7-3 CASSLTSDEQYF
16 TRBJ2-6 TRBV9 CASSETVFSGANVLTF
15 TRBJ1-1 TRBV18 CASSPQGGLNTEAFF
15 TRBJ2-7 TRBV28 CASSPRGRTTYEQYF
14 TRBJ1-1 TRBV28 CASSSGGMNTEAFF
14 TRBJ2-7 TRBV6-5 CASSPVVEPYEQYF
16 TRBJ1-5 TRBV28 CASSFSGARGNQPQHF
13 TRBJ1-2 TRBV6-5 CASTPTGYYGYTF
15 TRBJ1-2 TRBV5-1 CASSLAGVTNYGYTF
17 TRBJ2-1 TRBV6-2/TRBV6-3 CASNPNRGQGPDNEQFF
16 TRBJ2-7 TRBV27 CASSATSGRAPYEQYF
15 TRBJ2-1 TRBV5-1 CASSPTGTNHNEQFF
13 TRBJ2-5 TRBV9 CASSVELGGTQYF
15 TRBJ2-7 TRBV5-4 CASSLGGTGGWEQYF
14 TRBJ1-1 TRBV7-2 CASRGGPYNTEAFF
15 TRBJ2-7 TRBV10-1 CASSESWTGTGEQYF
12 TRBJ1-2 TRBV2 CASSESDYGYTF
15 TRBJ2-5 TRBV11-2 CASSPAQGARETQYF
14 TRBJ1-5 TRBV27 CASSPRQSNQPQHF
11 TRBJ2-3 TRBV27 CASRMADTQYF
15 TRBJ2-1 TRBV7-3 CASSPSSGGWDEQFF
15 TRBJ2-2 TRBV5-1 CASSRGQGVTGELFF
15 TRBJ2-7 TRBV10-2 CASSGPRTGSYEQYF
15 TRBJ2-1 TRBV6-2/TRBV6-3 CASSPGGSSYNEQFF
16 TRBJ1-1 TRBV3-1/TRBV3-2 CASSQPFGGMNTEAFF
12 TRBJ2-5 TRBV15 CATSRGEETQYF
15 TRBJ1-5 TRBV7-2 CASSWDRVKNQPQHF